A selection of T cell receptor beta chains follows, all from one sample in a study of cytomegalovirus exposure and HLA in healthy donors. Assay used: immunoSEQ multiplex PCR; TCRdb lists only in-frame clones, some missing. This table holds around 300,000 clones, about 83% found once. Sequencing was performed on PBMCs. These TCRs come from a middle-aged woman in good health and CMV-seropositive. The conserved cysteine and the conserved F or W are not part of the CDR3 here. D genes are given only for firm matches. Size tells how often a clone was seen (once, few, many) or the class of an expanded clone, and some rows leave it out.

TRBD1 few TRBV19 ASTLTGERNQPQH
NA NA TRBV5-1 ASSLAVVGVSYNEQF
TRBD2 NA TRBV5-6 ASSFSGKTYEQY
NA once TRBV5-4 ASSLALQGSYGYT
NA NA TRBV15 ATSRPGEAGNTGELF
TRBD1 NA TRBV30 AWSVWAGGYEQY
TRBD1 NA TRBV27 ASSPRDSLAKNIQY
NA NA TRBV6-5 ASSYGQEAF
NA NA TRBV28 ASRAIQGNFNYGYT
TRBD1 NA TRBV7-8 ASSIGTGTYQPQH
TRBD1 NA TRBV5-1 ASHPGQGSDTQY
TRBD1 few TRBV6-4 ASSDTGQGVGGYT
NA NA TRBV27 ASSPNTGELF
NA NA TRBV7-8 ASSLGGIRGYEQY
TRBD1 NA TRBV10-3 AISEGERTGSSEQY
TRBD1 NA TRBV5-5 ASSWDRGGTEAF
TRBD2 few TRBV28 ASGLGGKYEQY
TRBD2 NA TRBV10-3 AISVGTSGSGETQY
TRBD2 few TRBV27 ASSSYGTSGRGTNSGANVLT
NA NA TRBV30 AWTTGNTEAF
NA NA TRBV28 ASLGQAEQY
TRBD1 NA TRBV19 ASSRQGENEQF
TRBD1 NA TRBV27 ASSFAIPGTGPRDSYGYT
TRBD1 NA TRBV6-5 ASSWTGGKGYT
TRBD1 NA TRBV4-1 ASSQQQGSTDTQY
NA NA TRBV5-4 ASSAPGYSGANVLT
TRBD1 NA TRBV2 ASSYDRGDEKLF
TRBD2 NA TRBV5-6 ASSLWGGTGELF
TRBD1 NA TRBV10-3 AISEGRTGESYEQY
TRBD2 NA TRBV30 AWSETAGGPDTQY
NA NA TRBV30 AWSAQISGANVLT
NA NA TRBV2 ASSGFSVKSEQY
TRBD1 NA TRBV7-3 ASSLTGGEETQY
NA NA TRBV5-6 ASSANGGQFGNEQY
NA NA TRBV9 ASSDYTDTQY
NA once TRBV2 ASSEARVSEAF
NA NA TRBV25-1 ASSELGGTSYNEQF
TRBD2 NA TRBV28 ASGGTSGYNEQF
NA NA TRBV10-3 ASAPGGSYNEQF
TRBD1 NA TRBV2 ASRAAGGPMPQH